These 16 T cell receptor beta chains originate from one sample sequenced in a study of early T cells in non-severe SARS-CoV-2 infection. MiXCR was run by TCRdb on the 5' RACE reads, yielding one entry per CDR3 protein. The sample lists under 35,000 distinct CDR3 sequences, 5.4% occurring once. The sample consisted of whole blood. These receptors were collected from an adult who was a healthcare worker with PCR-confirmed SARS-CoV-2 infection or an uninfected control (not recorded which).

This clonotype was observed a handful of times. This chain uses TRBV5-1 with TRBJ2-1; 11 bases agree with TRBD2. The CDR3 runs 15 residues. Unmatched junction bases numbered 4, after V lost 4 bases and J lost 4 bases. The germline V gene has CDR1 SGHRS and CDR2 YFSETQ. The CDR3 here is CASSPVAGGYNEQFF. The CDR3 DNA reads as TGCGCCAGCAGCCCGGTAGCGGGAGGGTACAATGAGCAGTTCTTC. The complete variable domain, with remaining parts taken from reference TRBV5-1 and TRBJ2-1, reads KAGVTQTPRYLIKTRGQQVTLSCSPISGHRSVSWYQQTPGQGLQFLFEYFSETQRNKGNFPGRFSGRQFSNSRSEMNVSTLELGDSALYLCASSPVAGGYNEQFFGPGTRLTVL.

At least ten counts were recorded for this clonotype. The V call is TRBV27, the J call TRBJ2-1, with D unclear. Germline V gene lookup returns CDR1 MNHEY and CDR2 SMNVEV (reference sequence). The CDR3 spans 13 residues. Trimming took off 1 base at V and 5 bases at J, with 6 bases between the two ends. The CDR3 here is CASSLLGNNEQFF. CDR3 DNA: TGTGCCAGCAGTTTATTGGGTAACAATGAGCAGTTCTTC.

This clonotype was seen ten or more times. The chain uses TRBV9 and TRBJ2-1, with a tentative D call TRBD2 (5 bases). The CDR3 contains 13 residues. V shed 3 bases and J shed 5 bases, with 9 bases lying between them. Germline lookup yields CDR1 SGDLS and CDR2 YYNGEE. The CDR3 loop is CASSGRSHNEQFF. In nucleotides, the CDR3 is TGTGCCAGCAGCGGGAGGAGTCACAATGAGCAGTTCTTC.

This clonotype was picked up many times. This chain joins TRBV29-1 and TRBJ2-7, with TRBD1 matching over 10 bases. This CDR3 contains 14 residues. J lost 1 base, V lost 6 bases, and 6 bases had no gene match. Germline V gene sequence: CDR1 SQVTM, CDR2 ANQGSEA. The chain's CDR3 is CSVAPGQGSYEQYF. CDR3 coding DNA: TGCAGCGTCGCCCCGGGACAGGGGTCCTACGAGCAGTACTTC.

The chain carries TRBV20-1 and TRBJ2-7; 7 positions agree with TRBD1. The CDR3 runs to 14 residues. Germline trimming cut 6 bases from V and 0 bases from J; bases unmatched to any gene: 8. Germline CDR1 and CDR2: DFQATT and SNEGSKA (reference sequence). Here the CDR3 DNA reads TGCAGTGCAATCCCGACAGGGTTCTCCTACGAGCAGTACTTC. Amino acids: CSAIPTGFSYEQYF.

This clonotype has at least ten counts. The chain's CDR3 is CASSETQPPFF. The CDR3 nucleotides are TGTGCCAGCAGTGAGACTCAACCTCCGTTCTTC. The chain has TRBV2 and TRBJ2-1; D remains ambiguous. The CDR3 spans 11 residues. V dropped 3 bases and J dropped 15 bases, with 12 bases sitting between them. In germline, CDR1 is SNHLY, CDR2 FYNNEI.

This chain links TRBV7-2 with TRBJ2-1; D is possibly TRBD1 (5 bases). Germline CDR1 and CDR2: SGHTA and FQGNSA. CDR3 size: 14 residues. With 1 base removed from V and 6 bases from J, the gap between germline ends came to 10 bases. Here the CDR3 DNA reads TGTGCCAGCAGCTTAGTCAGGGCCAGCAATGAGCAGTTCTTC. Encoded protein: CASSLVRASNEQFF.

This clonotype showed up just a few times. The chain recombines TRBV15 with TRBJ2-5; D gene uncertain. Trimming pared 1 base from V and 4 bases from J, leaving 7 bases between. In germline, CDR1 is LNHNV, CDR2 YYDKDF (reference sequence). There are 13 residues in the CDR3. The CDR3 nucleotides are TGTGCCACCAGCAGAGTCCAGCGAGAGACCCAGTACTTC. This codes for CATSRVQRETQYF.

This clonotype was counted at least ten times. The chain is built from TRBV7-8 and TRBJ2-6; weak D call: TRBD2 (5 bases). The germline gives CDR1 SGHVS, CDR2 FQNEAQ. The CDR3 length is 17 residues. Trimming stripped 4 bases from V and 2 bases from J, with 15 bases between. The CDR3 is CASSSSGERTGANVLTF. Written as DNA, the CDR3 is TGTGCCAGCAGCTCCAGCGGAGAACGGACTGGGGCCAACGTCCTGACTTTC.

This chain uses TRBV5-1 with TRBJ2-1, with a possible D match to TRBD1 (6 bases). This CDR3 spans 18 amino acids. V gave up 0 bases and J gave up 4 bases, with 20 bases separating them. CDR1 and CDR2 from the germline V gene are SGHRS and YFSETQ. CDR3 sequence reads: CASSLEFRGRVSYNEQFF. The CDR3 DNA reads as TGCGCCAGCAGCTTGGAGTTCAGGGGTAGGGTATCTTACAATGAGCAGTTCTTC.

This clonotype appeared many times. The chain carries TRBV10-1 and TRBJ1-5, with D unresolved. Germline V gene lookup returns CDR1 WNHNN and CDR2 SYGVQD (reference sequence). Trimming removed 2 bases at V and 0 bases at J, with 2 bases between. This CDR3 comprises 13 residues. CDR3 loop: CASSETSNQPQHF. The CDR3 region has the DNA TGCGCCAGCAGTGAGACTAGCAATCAGCCCCAGCATTTT.

This clonotype was detected a few times. This chain joins TRBV20-1 and TRBJ2-2, with 9 nucleotides matching TRBD2. Germline-derived CDR1 and CDR2 are DFQATT and SNEGSKA (reference sequence). Trimming at V came to 4 bases and at J to 5 bases, leaving 2 bases not matched to a gene. CDR3 size: 13 residues. This chain's CDR3 is CSATSGETGELFF. In nucleotides, the CDR3 is TGCAGTGCTACTAGCGGGGAAACCGGGGAGCTGTTTTTT.

This clonotype was seen many times. The chain is built from TRBV6-6 and TRBJ1-4; 7 nucleotides line up with TRBD1. Germline V gene sequence: CDR1 MNHNY, CDR2 SVGAGI (reference sequence). This CDR3 comprises 14 residues. J gave up 5 bases and V 5 bases, and 5 bases lay outside the gene matches. The CDR3 nucleotides are TGTGCCAGCAGTCGGGACAGCGCGAATGAAAAACTGTTTTTT. Protein product: CASSRDSANEKLFF.

This clonotype was counted at least ten times. The V gene is TRBV28, the J gene TRBJ1-6, with 8 nucleotides matching TRBD1. Trimming removed 4 bases from V and 8 bases from J; junction bases left unmatched: 13. From germline, CDR1 is MDHEN and CDR2 SYDVKM. This CDR3 spans 17 amino acids. As DNA, the CDR3 is TGTGCCAGCAGTTACGCAACCAGGGGGCGCGGACATTCACCCCTCCACTTT. Protein: CASSYATRGRGHSPLHF.

In this sample, this clonotype turned up many times. The rearrangement joins TRBV21-1 to TRBJ2-1; whether TRBD1, the table's D call, matches the DNA was not checked. TRBV21-1 constitutes a pseudogene. The CDR3 is made up of 18 amino acids. The CDR3 nucleotides read TGTGCCAGCAGCAAAGCTCGGGGCCGCAGAGTCGAATCATCGGAGCAGTTCTTC. Encoded protein: CASSKARGRRVESSEQFF.

The chain joins TRBV5-1 to TRBJ1-5; D not certain. Trimming removed 7 bases at V and 0 bases at J, with 14 bases between. The CDR3 has 15 amino acids. Germline V gene lookup returns CDR1 SGHRS and CDR2 YFSETQ. As DNA, the CDR3 is TGCGCCAGCGCTCCCGGGGTAAATAGCAATCAGCCCCAGCATTTT. Translation: CASAPGVNSNQPQHF.